This TCR beta chain was identified during a study of immune evolution from preneoplasia to lung adenocarcinoma. Study conclusions and caveats: Compared with EGFR-mutant or double wild-type lesions, KRAS-mutant nodules were more clonal. Normal lung had highest clonality; later lesions appeared denser, more diverse.

V dropped 3 bases and J dropped 8 bases, with 24 bases sitting between them. The germline gives CDR1 SGHNT, CDR2 YYREEE (reference sequence). The CDR3 length is 17 residues. As to this clone: Its antigen is as yet unknown.

Patient tissue came from resections in Japan or China, 2014–2017. Two lung cancer pathologists independently confirmed each histologic diagnosis. TCRdb keeps only in-frame clones here, not all; method: immunoSEQ multiplex PCR. The sample has thousands of clones, 76% seen once. V and J are TRBV5-4 and TRBJ2-1; D is uncertain. Material: FFPE minimally invasive lung adenocarcinoma tissue. The receptor was isolated from an older person with lung adenocarcinoma. The DNA for the CDR3 is TGTGCCAGCAGCTCAGATAGGGCCGGTCTCGCAGTTTATGAGCAGTTCTTC. Translated, it gives CASSSDRAGLAVYEQFF.